This T cell receptor (beta chain) was sequenced in a study of blood T cell repertoires in COVID-19. Study-wide background: Samples of COVID-19 (acute and convalescent) were obtained from the United States, Italy and Spain.

Authors' processing steps: Amplifying reference gene primers gave estimates of nucleated cell counts. Sequencing was performed with immunoSEQ multiplex PCR; in TCRdb, only in-frame clones are kept and a portion is missing. Clonal size and the V and J genes are those of that table, whereas D and trimming came from the DNA. In the table there are approximately 160,000 clones, about 88% of which are singletons. This CDR3 has 17 residues. V dropped 1 base and J dropped 4; count of bases not matched to a gene: 10. The germline V gene encodes CDR1 PRHDT and CDR2 FYEKMQ (reference sequence). Sequenced input: peripheral blood. The rearrangement uses TRBV13 and TRBJ2-5; 9 nucleotides align to TRBD2. The sequence came from a man in his sixties with active or convalescent COVID-19. This CDR3 is CASSLDGASGNSETQYF. Here the CDR3 DNA reads TGTGCCAGCAGCTTAGATGGAGCTAGCGGGAACTCAGAGACCCAGTACTTC.